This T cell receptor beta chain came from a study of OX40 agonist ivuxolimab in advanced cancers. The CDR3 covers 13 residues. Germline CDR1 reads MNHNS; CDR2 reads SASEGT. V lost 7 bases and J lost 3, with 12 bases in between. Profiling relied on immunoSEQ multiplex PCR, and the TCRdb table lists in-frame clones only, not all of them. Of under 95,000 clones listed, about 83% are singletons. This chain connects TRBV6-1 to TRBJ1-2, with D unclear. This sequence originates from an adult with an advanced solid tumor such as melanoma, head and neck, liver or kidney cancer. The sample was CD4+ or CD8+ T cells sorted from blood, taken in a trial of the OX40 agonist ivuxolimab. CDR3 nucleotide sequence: TGTGCCAGCAACCTCTCCCGGGACTATGGCTACACCTTC. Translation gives CASNLSRDYGYTF.